This T cell receptor (beta chain) derives from a study of CD8 T cells in ankylosing spondylitis (TCRdb year 2017). About the study as a whole: The study profiled T cell receptor beta repertoires in healthy donors and ankylosing spondylitis patients to find disease-linked TCR variants. The whole study cohort included about a hundred healthy donors and 20 to 30 ankylosing spondylitis patients. Peripheral blood was sampled, and synovial fluid was additionally collected from ankylosing spondylitis patients.

Findings and caveats that apply to the study as a whole: The disease-linked clones were reported to be significantly enriched in matched synovial fluid samples from ankylosing spondylitis patients. The disease-linked clones had a CD8+ phenotype and were found at relatively low frequencies in peripheral blood. A TCR beta motif of several highly homologous amino acid variants appeared characteristic of blood from ankylosing spondylitis patients. Some TCR beta motif variants had previously been reported in synovial fluid and blood of reactive arthritis patients, which suggested common disease-initiation mechanisms.

Sequencing relied on an Illumina HiSeq 2500. TCR beta libraries were prepared by quantitative 5'-RACE with molecular barcodes. Per the source publication's procedure: A new computational method based on a probabilistic model of VDJ rearrangement was used to identify disease-linked TCR variants. TCRdb's own reprocessing of the public reads used fastp at Q25 and MiXCR and kept productive beta chains. Rows are unified per CDR3 protein, each entry keeping the most common DNA and genes. The V and J calls reflect TCRdb's pipeline rather than the authors' work. Counted in this sample were 40,000 to 50,000 distinct CDR3 sequences; 3% to 4% of them appeared once. Clones ranked in the top ten supply 3% to 4% of the sample. V ends up 4 bases short and J 3 bases short, with an unmatched junction base count of 3. Spanning cysteine to phenylalanine, the CDR3 consists of 13 amino acids. This entry keeps only the CDR3 DNA: 39 bases, framed from base 1. The germline V gene encodes CDR1 SGDLS and CDR2 YYNGEE.

Ten or more counts support this clonotype. What antigen it recognizes has not been identified. Base quality data are lacking; no much larger clone is found one base away. Sequencing used blood, either unsorted or a sorted T cell fraction (not recorded which). The chain was built from TRBV9 and TRBJ2-7; TRBD2 lines up with 8 middle nucleotides. This TCR was recovered from a female donor with ankylosing spondylitis or in good health (not recorded which). This receptor carries the CDR3 CASSPGGYYEQYF. The DNA is as follows: TGTGCCAGCAGCCCGGGGGGGTACTACGAGCAGTACTTC.